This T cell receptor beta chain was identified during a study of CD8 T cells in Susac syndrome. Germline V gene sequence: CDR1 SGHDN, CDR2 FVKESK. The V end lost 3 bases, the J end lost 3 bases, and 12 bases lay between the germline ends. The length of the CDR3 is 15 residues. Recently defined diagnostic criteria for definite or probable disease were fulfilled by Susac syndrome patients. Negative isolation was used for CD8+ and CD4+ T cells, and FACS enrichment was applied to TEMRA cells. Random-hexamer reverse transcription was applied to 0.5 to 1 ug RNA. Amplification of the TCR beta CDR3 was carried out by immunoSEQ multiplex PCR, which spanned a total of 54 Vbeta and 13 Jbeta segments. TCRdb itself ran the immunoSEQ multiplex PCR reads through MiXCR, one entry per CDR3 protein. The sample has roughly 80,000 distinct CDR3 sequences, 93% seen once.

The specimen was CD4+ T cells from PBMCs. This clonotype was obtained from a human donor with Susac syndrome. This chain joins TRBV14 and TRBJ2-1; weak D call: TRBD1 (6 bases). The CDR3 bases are TGTGCCAGCAGCCATAGGCAGGGGAGCTACAATGAGCAGTTCTTC. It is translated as CASSHRQGSYNEQFF.